This paragraph covers one T cell receptor (beta chain) sequence. Its binding antigen is unknown. No base quality values were provided; no much bigger clone lies one nucleotide off. The data derive from a study of T-cell memory formation after mild COVID-19 (dated by TCRdb to the early 2020s). Study-wide context: Most TCR sequence clusters were specific to one of the two donors. T-cell clones expanding and contracting after mild COVID-19 in two donors were tracked by longitudinal TCRalpha and TCRbeta repertoire sequencing. The cohort was made up of two young adult volunteers, one female and one male, who were previously healthy.

Study-level results and caveats: Some responding clones were detected in pre-infection memory, which suggested that pre-existing cross-reactive memory T cells had joined the SARS-CoV-2 response. Contracting CD4+ clones were found mainly in CM and EM memory subsets, while CD8+ clones were enriched in EMRA. Whether the second-wave clones peaking on day 37 were SARS-CoV-2 specific was not confirmed. The study covered only a couple of mild cases, and larger cohorts including severe cases with pre-infection samples were considered necessary. Balanced CD4/CD8 phenotypes were observed for clones contracting from day 15 to 85, whereas a bias towards CD4+ was observed for a second wave of clones expanding from day 15 to 37.

PBMCs were isolated by Ficoll-Paque density gradient centrifugation. Sequencing was carried out with an Illumina NovaSeq 6000. cDNA libraries for TCRalpha and TCRbeta were prepared by 5'RACE using constant-segment primers, with sample barcodes and unique molecular identifiers added. Trizol reagent was used to extract RNA from every sample. Libraries were amplified in two PCR steps, with a second sample barcode and Illumina TruSeq adapters added in the second step. Libraries were sequenced on an Illumina NovaSeq with 2 x 150 bp paired-end reads. The authors' pipeline ran thus. The reads were demultiplexed and collapsed into UMI-guided consensus sequences using migec v1.2.7. Using mixcr v2.1.11, the UMI consensuses were aligned to TRA and TRB V and J templates and assembled into clonotypes. Expanded or contracted clonotypes were those called significant by both edgeR and NoisET, with noise models trained on biological replicates. edgeR calls used a false discovery rate-adjusted p below 0.01 and a log2 fold-change threshold of 1. As an exploratory analysis of dynamics, PCA with hierarchical clustering was applied to max-normalized trajectories of the 1000 most abundant clonotypes. The CD4 or CD8 phenotype of responding clones was assigned using the separately sequenced CD4+ and CD8+ repertoires. TCRdb reworked the public reads: Q25 trimming with fastp, MiXCR clone assembly, productive beta chains retained. Every CDR3 protein is listed once, alongside the most common genes and DNA of its rows. The V and J calls were not made by the authors but by TCRdb's processing. The sample table holds hundreds of thousands of distinct CDR3 sequences, of which 8.2% were seen once. In total, the top ten clones hold 22% of the sample.

This clonotype originated in a man younger than 35 who had mild COVID-19 (a few samples of this study predate the infection). The sample titles of this study are shuffled in the database, so cell type and time point are left out; the donor was told from shared clones. Material: PBMCs or a T cell subset sorted from them (not recorded which).

Here is the DNA: TGTGCCAGCAGCCCGCGGGGACCCTCAGGGGATACGCAGTATTTT. This gives the protein CASSPRGPSGDTQYF. The V and J genes are TRBV7-2 and TRBJ2-3; D gene: possibly TRBD2, on 6 matching bases. The CDR3 runs 15 residues from the cysteine to the phenylalanine. Just the 45-base CDR3 DNA is kept, in frame starting at base 1. V and J lose 5 bases and 6 bases, and a span of 18 bases separates them. Reading the germline V gene gives CDR1 SGHTA and CDR2 FQGNSA.